The 25 T cell receptor beta chains presented below share a single source sample, sequenced in a study of blood T cell repertoires in COVID-19. Assay: immunoSEQ multiplex PCR; the TCRdb copy retains only in-frame clones and omits some. The sample holds some 220,000 clones, around 80% seen once. The sequencing input was peripheral blood. These receptors came from a human donor in a cohort sampled during active COVID-19.

The chain links TRBV27 to TRBJ1-2, with 12 bases lining up with TRBD1. In germline, CDR1 is MNHEY, CDR2 SMNVEV (reference sequence). The CDR3 is 17 residues long. V gave up 3 bases and J gave up 5 bases; unmatched junction bases: 10. This CDR3 is CASSFAGTGGGGYGYTF. The CDR3, as DNA: TGTGCCAGCAGTTTCGCCGGGACAGGGGGCGGAGGGTATGGCTACACCTTC.

The chain joins TRBV7-8 to TRBJ1-2, with 10 bases that match TRBD1. V lost 1 base, J lost 4 bases, and 3 bases stayed unmatched. The CDR3 consists of 15 residues. Germline V gene lookup returns CDR1 SGHVS and CDR2 FQNEAQ. CDR3 sequence (DNA): TGTGCCAGCAGCTTAGGGACAGGGGGGGCCTATGGCTACACCTTC. Translation gives CASSLGTGGAYGYTF.

This clone has just one count. V gene TRBV9 combines with J gene TRBJ1-4; D might be TRBD1 (5 bases). Germline V gene lookup returns CDR1 SGDLS and CDR2 YYNGEE. Between the trimmed V and J ends, which lost 2 bases and 3 bases, there was a span of 11 bases. The length of the CDR3 is 15 residues. As DNA, the CDR3 is TGTGCCAGCAGCGTTGGGGGGTTATCTAATGAAAAACTGTTTTTT. Amino acids: CASSVGGLSNEKLFF.

The CDR3 coding sequence is TGCGCCAGCAGCTTGAGCGGGGGCTCCTACAATGAGCAGTTCTTC. Encoded protein: CASSLSGGSYNEQFF. This chain links TRBV5-1 with TRBJ2-1, with TRBD2 matching 8 bases. Per the germline V gene, CDR1 is SGHRS and CDR2 is YFSETQ. J gave up 0 bases and V 1 base, and 0 bases lay outside the gene matches. The CDR3 is 15 residues long.

The chain recombines TRBV4-2 with TRBJ2-3, with 16 bases lining up with TRBD2. The CDR3 has 16 residues. CDR1 LGHNA and CDR2 YNFKEQ come from the germline V gene. Trimming took 1 base from V and 6 from J; bases not matched to a gene: 1. CDR3 nucleotide sequence: TGTGCCAGCAGCCAAGGGGGACTAGCGGGAGGGGATACGCAGTATTTT. Translating it yields CASSQGGLAGGDTQYF.

V and J are TRBV18 and TRBJ1-1, with D possibly being TRBD1 (5 bases). This CDR3 region has 15 residues. CDR1 KGHSH and CDR2 LQKENI come from the germline V gene. V dropped 0 bases and J dropped 1 base, with 9 bases sitting between them. The CDR3 sequence: CASSPPLQANTEAFF. The DNA of the CDR3 is TGTGCCAGCTCACCACCTCTACAGGCGAACACTGAAGCTTTCTTT. Full variable domain (remainder filled in from reference TRBV18 and TRBJ1-1): NAGVMQNPRHLVRRRGQEARLRCSPMKGHSHVYWYRQLPEEGLKFMVYLQKENIIDESGMPKERFSAEFPKEGPSILRIQQVVRGDSAAYFCASSPPLQANTEAFFGQGTRLTVV.

The chain links TRBV3-1 (or the pseudogene TRBV3-2) to TRBJ2-5; 9 bases are a match to TRBD1. The CDR3 totals 15 residues. V lost 4 bases, J lost 4 bases, and 7 bases stayed unmatched. Germline CDR1 LGHDT, CDR2 YNNKEL (reference sequence). The DNA of the CDR3 is TGTGCCAGCAGCCCCAGGGACAGGGAGGGAGAGACCCAGTACTTC. It yields the protein CASSPRDREGETQYF.

In its sample, this clone was seen once. The genes are TRBV6-5 and TRBJ1-1; D is possibly TRBD1 (6 bases). V was shortened by 2 bases and J by 8 bases, with 15 bases between the two germline ends. The CDR3 is made up of 14 amino acids. Germline CDR1 MNHEY, CDR2 SVGAGI. CDR3 amino acids: CASSYGGQTGEAFF. As DNA, the CDR3 is TGTGCCAGCAGTTACGGAGGACAGACGGGAGAAGCTTTCTTT.

This chain joins TRBV28 and TRBJ1-5; tentative D call: TRBD1 (6 bases). This CDR3 is built from 16 residues. The germline V gene has CDR1 MDHEN and CDR2 SYDVKM. Trimming took off 6 bases at V and 1 base at J, with 16 bases between the two ends. This chain's CDR3 is CASSQTGPHSNQPQHF. CDR3 DNA sequence: TGTGCCAGCAGCCAGACAGGTCCACACAGCAATCAGCCCCAGCATTTT.

This clone was picked up a small number of times. This sequence joins TRBV7-2 and TRBJ2-4, with D uncertain. The V end lost 0 bases, the J end lost 8 bases, and 11 bases lay between the germline ends. CDR3 length: 14 residues. The germline gives CDR1 SGHTA, CDR2 FQGNSA. As DNA, the CDR3 is TGTGCCAGCAGCTTAGCTTTCGGGTCGGACATTCAGTACTTC. It specifies CASSLAFGSDIQYF.

V gene TRBV19 combines with J gene TRBJ1-4; 8 nucleotides match TRBD1. From germline, CDR1 is LNHDA and CDR2 SQIVND (reference sequence). The CDR3 runs to 15 residues. Germline trimming cut 5 bases from V and 4 bases from J; bases unmatched to any gene: 6. The DNA for the CDR3 is TGTGCCAGTAGTCCGACAGGGGTTAATAATGAAAAACTGTTTTTT. It translates to CASSPTGVNNEKLFF.

The genes are TRBV4-1 and TRBJ2-6; 7 bases fit TRBD1. CDR3 length: 18 amino acids. Germline values: CDR1 MGHRA, CDR2 YSYEKL. Trimming at V came to 0 bases and at J to 0 bases, leaving 5 bases not matched to a gene. The CDR3 sequence: CASSQEGGPLSGANVLTF. In nucleotides, the CDR3 is TGCGCCAGCAGCCAAGAAGGGGGCCCCCTCTCTGGGGCCAACGTCCTGACTTTC.

The rearrangement uses TRBV5-5 and TRBJ1-4; a possible D gene is TRBD1 (6 bases). The CDR3 has 15 amino acids. V lost 3 bases and J 7 bases, leaving 16 bases between the germline ends. Germline V gives CDR1 SGHKS, CDR2 YYEKEE (reference sequence). The CDR3 is CASSWLPGESEKLFF. For the CDR3, the DNA is TGTGCCAGCAGCTGGCTCCCAGGGGAAAGTGAAAAACTGTTTTTT. Full variable domain (outside the CDR3, taken from reference TRBV5-5 and TRBJ1-4): DAGVTQSPTHLIKTRGQQVTLRCSPISGHKSVSWYQQVLGQGPQFIFQYYEKEERGRGNFPDRFSARQFPNYSSELNVNALLLGDSALYLCASSWLPGESEKLFFGSGTQLSVL.

The V gene is TRBV14, the J gene TRBJ1-1; 7 nucleotides line up with TRBD1. Germline trimming cut 2 bases from V and 8 bases from J; bases unmatched to any gene: 17. From germline, CDR1 is SGHDN and CDR2 FVKESK. The CDR3 is made up of 17 amino acids. The DNA for the CDR3 is TGTGCCAGCAGCCAATGGGGGACAGATACCTGGGGGTCGGAAGCTTTCTTT. Translating it yields CASSQWGTDTWGSEAFF.

Note on this clone: An end of the junction differs from the germline gene, which may be a read error. This chain links TRBV6-2 or TRBV6-3 with TRBJ2-3; 9 bases line up with TRBD1. Per germline, CDR1 MNHEY and CDR2 SVGEGT. CDR3 length: 15 residues. CDR3 protein: CASNYPGQGTDTQYF. The CDR3 region has the DNA TGTGCCAGCAATTACCCGGGACAGGGAACAGATACGCAGTATTTT.

CDR3 DNA: TGTGCCAGCAGCTTTGCGGGGTACGAGCAGTACTTC. Its translation is CASSFAGYEQYF. The V gene is TRBV5-5, the J gene TRBJ2-7; tentative D call: TRBD2 (6 bases). Trimming removed 2 bases from V and 4 bases from J, with 7 bases in between. CDR1 is SGHKS and CDR2 is YYEKEE in the germline V gene (reference sequence). The CDR3 has 12 amino acids.

The CDR3 bases are TGTGCCAGCAGTTACGACAGGGTGGTGAACGAGCAGTACTTC. Protein sequence: CASSYDRVVNEQYF. V and J are TRBV6-2 or TRBV6-3 and TRBJ2-7; 7 bases agree with TRBD1. J lost 5 bases, V lost 2 bases, and 6 bases had no gene match. CDR3 length: 14 amino acids. Germline CDR1 MNHEY, CDR2 SVGEGT.

This clone has just a few counts. The V gene is TRBV11-2, the J gene TRBJ1-1; 8 nucleotides line up with TRBD1. The CDR3 consists of 14 residues. The germline V gene encodes CDR1 SGHAT and CDR2 FQNNGV. V shed 3 bases, J shed 6 bases, and the junction held 6 bases outside the gene matches. The DNA of the CDR3 is TGTGCCAGCAGCTTGGACAGGGCGCTGGCTGAAGCTTTCTTT. Amino acid sequence: CASSLDRALAEAFF.

The gene calls are TRBV24-1 and TRBJ2-3; 12 nucleotides agree with TRBD1. V was pared by 5 bases and J by 9 bases, with 8 bases of the junction left unmatched. CDR3 length: 15 amino acids. The germline gives CDR1 KGHDR, CDR2 SFDVKD. The CDR3: CATSGDRGHLGTQYF. The DNA of the CDR3 is TGTGCCACCAGTGGGGACAGGGGGCATCTAGGGACGCAGTATTTT.

The chain is built from TRBV28 and TRBJ2-7, with 14 bases aligning to TRBD2. The CDR3 is 15 residues long. Germline V CDR1 and CDR2: MDHEN, SYDVKM. V gave up 2 bases and J gave up 6 bases; unmatched junction bases: 3. CDR3 sequence: CASSLGGLAGAEQYF. CDR3 in DNA: TGTGCCAGCAGTTTAGGGGGACTAGCGGGAGCCGAGCAGTACTTC. The full variable domain, with the rest looked up from reference TRBV28 and TRBJ2-7, is DVKVTQSSRYLVKRTGEKVFLECVQDMDHENMFWYRQDPGLGLRLIYFSYDVKMKEKGDIPEGYSVSREKKERFSLILESASTNQTSMYLCASSLGGLAGAEQYFGPGTRLTVT.

V and J are TRBV6-5 and TRBJ2-7; TRBD1 might be the D (6 bases). The V end was cut by 6 bases, the J end by 1 base, with 10 bases between. This CDR3 contains 13 residues. Germline V gene data show CDR1 as MNHEY and CDR2 as SVGAGI. The CDR3 region has the DNA TGTGCCAGCAGGGTTACAGGGTCCTACGAGCAGTACTTC. It codes for CASRVTGSYEQYF.

The rearrangement joins TRBV19 to TRBJ1-3; 8 bases match TRBD1. The J segment lost 4 bases and the V segment lost 5 bases, leaving 7 bases of the junction unmatched. This CDR3 comprises 15 residues. From germline, CDR1 is LNHDA and CDR2 SQIVND (reference sequence). CDR3 DNA: TGTGCCAGTAGTGATCAGGGGGCGCAAGGAAACACCATATATTTT. It is translated as CASSDQGAQGNTIYF.

The chain employs TRBV2 and TRBJ2-7; 7 bases fit TRBD1. The length of the CDR3 is 11 residues. With 9 bases clipped from V and 5 bases from J, the junction kept 4 bases outside the gene matches. The germline CDR1 and CDR2 sequences are SNHLY and FYNNEI. The chain's CDR3 is CARGQRNEQYF. The CDR3 DNA sequence: TGTGCCAGGGGACAGAGGAACGAGCAGTACTTC. The full variable domain, rest sourced from reference TRBV2 and TRBJ2-7, is EPEVTQTPSHQVTQMGQEVILRCVPISNHLYFYWYRQILGQKVEFLVSFYNNEISEKSEIFDDQFSVERPDGSNFTLKIRSTKLEDSAMYFCARGQRNEQYFGPGTRLTVT.

This chain uses TRBV14 with TRBJ2-5, with D possibly matching TRBD2 (5 bases). The V end was cut by 1 base, the J end by 0 bases, with 21 bases between. Germline lookup yields CDR1 SGHDN and CDR2 FVKESK. This CDR3 is built from 19 residues. As DNA, the CDR3 is TGTGCCAGCAGCCAAGGGTTTTGGGGAACCAGCGGCTACCAAGAGACCCAGTACTTC. It codes for CASSQGFWGTSGYQETQYF.

In its sample, this clone was seen a few times. The chain employs TRBV7-8 and TRBJ2-2; TRBD1 agrees at 9 bases. With 4 bases clipped from V and 6 bases from J, the junction kept 6 bases outside the gene matches. Germline V gives CDR1 SGHVS, CDR2 FQNEAQ. There are 15 residues in the CDR3. The CDR3 loop reads CASSSQGARSGELFF. CDR3 bases: TGTGCCAGCAGCTCACAGGGGGCGAGGTCCGGGGAGCTGTTTTTT. Full variable domain (outside the CDR3, taken from reference TRBV7-8 and TRBJ2-2): GAGVSQSPRYKVAKRGQDVALRCDPISGHVSLFWYQQALGQGPEFLTYFQNEAQLDKSGLPSDRFFAERPEGSVSTLKIQRTQQEDSAVYLCASSSQGARSGELFFGEGSRLTVL.